Listed here are 28 T cell receptor beta chains from one sample, sequenced in a study of T cell repertoires in ileal Crohn's disease. The table came from immunoSEQ multiplex PCR; TCRdb's copy has only in-frame clones and leaves some out. The sample yields several thousand clones, about 80% seen once. Sequencing was performed on ileal tissue. The receptor source for this set is an adult with Crohn's disease.

This clone was seen a handful of times. This rearrangement joins TRBV6-1 to TRBJ1-2; possibly TRBD1 for D (6 bases). This CDR3 has 14 amino acids. The germline V and J ends were trimmed by 5 bases and 0 bases, with 10 bases remaining between them. Germline CDR1 MNHNS, CDR2 SASEGT. The CDR3 sequence is CASSPQGTNYGYTF. DNA for the CDR3: TGTGCCAGCAGTCCCCAGGGGACTAACTATGGCTACACCTTC.

The CDR3 spells CAARPSGTGTEQYF. DNA for the CDR3: TGTGCCGCGAGACCCTCCGGGACAGGGACCGAGCAGTACTTC. J is TRBJ2-7 and V is TRBV15, with 9 bases matching TRBD1. Germline assignment: CDR1 LNHNV and CDR2 YYDKDF (reference sequence). There are 14 residues in the CDR3. The J segment lost 6 bases and the V segment lost 11 bases, leaving 14 bases of the junction unmatched.

The V and J genes are TRBV11-2 and TRBJ2-5; D might be TRBD2 (5 bases). Germline CDR1 reads SGHAT; CDR2 reads FQNNGV. Trimming removed 0 bases at V and 5 bases at J, with 7 bases between. The CDR3 has 13 residues. CDR3 sequence: CASSLERVETQYF. The CDR3, as DNA: TGTGCCAGCAGCTTAGAGCGGGTGGAGACCCAGTACTTC.

This clone appeared a single time. The chain carries TRBV7-9 and TRBJ1-3; D remains unclear. V was cut by 3 bases and J by 2 bases, with 11 bases left in between. The CDR3 sequence is 15 residues long. Germline assignment: CDR1 SEHNR and CDR2 FQNEAQ (reference sequence). CDR3 DNA: TGTGCCAGCAGCTTGAGCCAGGTCCCTGGAAACACCATATATTTT. Translation: CASSLSQVPGNTIYF.

This clone was seen a few times. This chain connects TRBV6-4 to TRBJ2-3, with 8 bases fitting TRBD2. This CDR3 is built from 14 residues. V shed 6 bases and J 5 bases; nucleotides not matched to a gene: 7. Germline V gene lookup returns CDR1 MRHNA and CDR2 SNTAGT. CDR3 nucleotide sequence: TGTGCCAGCAGCGGTAGCGGGGCGGGAGATACGCAGTATTTT. This sequence encodes CASSGSGAGDTQYF.

V gene TRBV7-6 combines with J gene TRBJ2-4; D ambiguous. CDR3 size: 16 residues. The V end lost 5 bases, the J end lost 0 bases, and 14 bases lay between the germline ends. Germline-derived CDR1 and CDR2 are SGHVS and FNYEAQ. CDR3 DNA: TGTGCCAGCAGCCCCCACCTGGGCCTAGCCAAAAACATTCAGTACTTC. The encoded protein is CASSPHLGLAKNIQYF.

This clone was counted a few times. The chain uses TRBV9 and TRBJ2-7; a possible D gene is TRBD2 (5 bases). Per germline, CDR1 SGDLS and CDR2 YYNGEE. The CDR3 spans 13 residues. With 2 bases removed from V and 0 bases from J, the gap between germline ends came to 6 bases. CDR3 DNA sequence: TGTGCCAGCAGCGTCACTAGCTCCTACGAGCAGTACTTC. Protein: CASSVTSSYEQYF.

The gene calls are TRBV7-6 and TRBJ1-3; 8 nucleotides match TRBD1. Germline V gives CDR1 SGHVS, CDR2 FNYEAQ. Trimming cost V 5 bases and J 6 bases; bases outside gene matches: 12. The CDR3 contains 16 residues. DNA for the CDR3: TGTGCCAGCAGCACCCGAGGACAGGGTCTAGCAAACACCATATATTTT. Translated, it gives CASSTRGQGLANTIYF.

V is TRBV5-5 and J is TRBJ1-5; 10 bases map to TRBD1. This CDR3 is built from 14 residues. V was clipped by 10 bases and J by 7 bases; unmatched bases: 11. Per the germline V gene, CDR1 is SGHKS and CDR2 is YYEKEE (reference sequence). The DNA of the CDR3 is TGTGCCCGGGACAGGGGAGGGCCAAACCAGCCCCAGCATTTT. Protein: CARDRGGPNQPQHF.

This chain connects TRBV7-2 to TRBJ2-7, with D uncertain. The germline gives CDR1 SGHTA, CDR2 FQGNSA. This CDR3 comprises 13 residues. Trimming took 3 bases from V and 6 from J, leaving 12 bases between them. CDR3 nucleotides: TGTGCCAGCAGCTTGGGCTATACTGGCGAGCAGTACTTC. Its translation is CASSLGYTGEQYF.

This clone was recorded a few times. The chain recombines TRBV5-1 with TRBJ2-2, with TRBD1 as a possible D gene (6 bases). The V gene's germline CDR1 is SGHRS and CDR2 YFSETQ. The CDR3 has 15 residues. The V and J ends lost 7 bases and 0 bases respectively, with 13 bases between them. In DNA, the CDR3 is TGCGCCAGCGGCCAGGGGTTCGCGAACACCGGGGAGCTGTTTTTT. Its translation: CASGQGFANTGELFF.

This rearrangement joins TRBV28 to TRBJ1-2; no clear D. Germline-derived CDR1 and CDR2 are MDHEN and SYDVKM. CDR3 length: 11 amino acids. V was cut by 5 bases and J by 8 bases, with 9 bases left in between. CDR3 nucleotides: TGTGCCAGCAGTCTCCAAGAGGGCTACACCTTC. It yields the protein CASSLQEGYTF.

This chain connects TRBV28 to TRBJ1-1; tentatively, D is TRBD1 (5 bases). The CDR3 contains 12 residues. CDR1 MDHEN and CDR2 SYDVKM come from the germline V gene. V was clipped by 1 base and J by 7 bases, with 7 bases between them. CDR3: CASSLLGGEAFF. The DNA of the CDR3 is TGTGCCAGCAGTTTATTGGGGGGTGAAGCTTTCTTT. The full variable domain, in which reference TRBV28 and TRBJ1-1 provide the parts outside the CDR3, is DVKVTQSSRYLVKRTGEKVFLECVQDMDHENMFWYRQDPGLGLRLIYFSYDVKMKEKGDIPEGYSVSREKKERFSLILESASTNQTSMYLCASSLLGGEAFFGQGTRLTVV.

This clone was found once. The chain recombines TRBV27 with TRBJ1-6, with TRBD1 identical over 7 bases. V lost 5 bases and J lost 7; bases outside the gene matches: 11. Germline lookup yields CDR1 MNHEY and CDR2 SMNVEV (reference sequence). This CDR3 comprises 16 residues. CDR3 DNA sequence: TGTGCCAGCAGTCCGCCCCCAGGGGGGAGGAATTCACCCCTCCACTTT. This translates into CASSPPPGGRNSPLHF.

The gene calls are TRBV2 and TRBJ2-7, with D unclear. CDR3 length: 14 amino acids. Trimming stripped 5 bases from V and 0 bases from J, with 11 bases between. Germline CDR1 is SNHLY and CDR2 is FYNNEI. CDR3: CASSLGPSSYEQYF. DNA of the CDR3: TGTGCCAGCAGTCTGGGTCCTAGCTCCTACGAGCAGTACTTC.

The chain recombines TRBV18 with TRBJ1-3; TRBD1 aligns across 7 bases. Germline values: CDR1 KGHSH, CDR2 LQKENI. V lost 2 bases, J lost 0 bases, and 10 bases stayed unmatched. The CDR3 extends over 18 amino acids. CDR3 region: CASSPVGDSDYSGNTIYF. CDR3 nucleotides: TGTGCCAGCTCACCAGTGGGGGACAGCGACTACTCTGGAAACACCATATATTTT.

This sequence joins TRBV7-7 and TRBJ1-4; D possibly corresponds to TRBD1 (5 bases). V was clipped by 2 bases and J by 7 bases, with 20 bases between them. CDR1 SSHAT and CDR2 FNYEAQ come from the germline V gene (reference sequence). There are 17 residues in the CDR3. CDR3 DNA sequence: TGTGCCAGCAGCTTAAGGGCCCAGGGAGGGAGAAGTGAAAAACTGTTTTTT. This gives the protein CASSLRAQGGRSEKLFF.

This clone was picked up one time. This chain connects TRBV5-4 to TRBJ2-5, with a possible D match to TRBD2 (5 bases). The germline V and J ends were trimmed by 4 bases and 0 bases, with 7 bases remaining between them. The CDR3 is 13 amino acids. CDR1 and CDR2 (germline): SGHNT, YYREEE (reference sequence). The CDR3: CASSPDYQETQYF. CDR3 DNA sequence: TGTGCCAGCAGCCCGGACTACCAAGAGACCCAGTACTTC.

V usage is TRBV18 and J usage is TRBJ1-2; no clear D gene. The CDR3 runs 11 residues. Germline CDR1 is KGHSH and CDR2 is LQKENI. The V end lost 3 bases, the J end lost 7 bases, and 6 bases lay between the germline ends. The CDR3 sequence: CASSPQSGYTF. The CDR3, as DNA: TGTGCCAGCTCACCCCAGTCTGGCTACACCTTC.

This chain joins TRBV6-1 and TRBJ2-5; 9 nucleotides line up with TRBD2. With V trimmed by 3 bases and J by 4 bases, 12 bases remained unmatched. The CDR3 has 17 residues. CDR1 is MNHNS, CDR2 SASEGT, per germline. The CDR3 here is CASSDSRAGGLGETQYF. The CDR3 nucleotides read TGTGCCAGCAGTGATAGTCGAGCGGGGGGCCTGGGAGAGACCCAGTACTTC.

The rearrangement uses TRBV7-9 and TRBJ2-7, with no clear D. Looked up from germline, CDR1 is SEHNR and CDR2 is FQNEAQ (reference sequence). The ends were cut back, 3 bases at V and 4 bases at J, with 7 bases in the middle. This CDR3 is 12 amino acids long. CDR3 region: CASSFTSYEQYF. DNA of the CDR3: TGTGCCAGCAGCTTTACTTCTTACGAGCAGTACTTC.

There are a few counts of this clone. The chain employs TRBV30 and TRBJ1-1; D is undetermined. V was clipped by 0 bases and J by 3 bases, with 8 bases between them. Germline CDR1 GTSNPN, CDR2 SVGIG (reference sequence). This CDR3 contains 13 residues. CDR3 residues: CAWSVGGYTEAFF. DNA for the CDR3: TGTGCCTGGAGTGTAGGAGGGTACACTGAAGCTTTCTTT.

V and J are TRBV30 and TRBJ2-5; 7 nucleotides align to TRBD1. V shed 5 bases, J shed 4 bases, and the junction held 1 base outside the gene matches. The CDR3 loop spans 11 amino acids. The V gene's germline CDR1 is GTSNPN and CDR2 SVGIG (reference sequence). CDR3 in DNA: TGTGCCTGGGCAGGGGGAGAGACCCAGTACTTC. It is translated as CAWAGGETQYF.

The chain employs TRBV5-1 and TRBJ1-5, with 8 bases lining up with TRBD1. Germline assignment: CDR1 SGHRS and CDR2 YFSETQ. This CDR3 is 17 amino acids long. J gave up 7 bases and V 0 bases, and 12 bases lay outside the gene matches. CDR3 in amino acids: CASSLGGQGIGGQPQHF. CDR3 nucleotides: TGCGCCAGCAGCTTGGGTGGACAGGGTATAGGCGGGCAGCCCCAGCATTTT.

The chain recombines TRBV5-5 with TRBJ2-3; no reliable D call. Trimming removed 1 base from V and 4 bases from J, with 7 bases in between. This CDR3 has 13 residues. Germline assignment: CDR1 SGHKS and CDR2 YYEKEE (reference sequence). The CDR3 sequence: CASSLFLSDTQYF. In DNA form, the CDR3 reads TGTGCCAGCAGCTTGTTTCTGTCAGATACGCAGTATTTT.

By proportion, this clone is large. The chain has TRBV6-5 and TRBJ2-1; 8 nucleotides agree with TRBD1. The germline gives CDR1 MNHEY, CDR2 SVGAGI. J lost 7 bases, V lost 8 bases, and 7 bases had no gene match. The CDR3 spans 13 residues. CDR3 sequence reads: CASAWTGRNEQFF. The CDR3 DNA is TGTGCCAGCGCCTGGACAGGGCGGAATGAGCAGTTCTTC.

This chain uses TRBV6-4 with TRBJ2-3; TRBD2 aligns across 9 bases. The V segment lost 5 bases and the J segment 7 bases; nucleotides outside the gene matches: 10. Germline lookup yields CDR1 MRHNA and CDR2 SNTAGT. The CDR3 has 15 amino acids. The CDR3, as DNA: TGTGCCAGCAGTCTAAGCGGGGGGCGAACAAATACGCAGTATTTT. Its translation is CASSLSGGRTNTQYF.

This chain uses TRBV12-5 with TRBJ1-3; D is uncertain. V was clipped by 7 bases and J by 4 bases, with 11 bases between them. The germline CDR1 and CDR2 sequences are LGHNT and FRNRAP. The CDR3 length is 13 residues. This CDR3 is CASVSNRGNTIYF. The CDR3 DNA reads as TGTGCTAGTGTCTCCAACCGGGGAAACACCATATATTTT.